This T cell receptor beta chain was observed in a study of cytomegalovirus exposure and HLA in healthy donors. The germline V gene encodes CDR1 LNHDA and CDR2 SQIVND (reference sequence). Trimming removed 6 bases from V and 5 bases from J, with 16 bases in between. The CDR3 loop spans 14 amino acids. The PCR contained 60 Vbeta and 13 Jbeta primers. Data came from immunoSEQ multiplex PCR; TCRdb stores just in-frame clones and leaves some out. The sample yields 150,000 to 200,000 clones, roughly 87% seen once. The rearrangement joins TRBV19 to TRBJ1-1; D ambiguous. The receptor was isolated from a boy aged 2 to 9 in good health and CMV-seronegative. Sample: PBMCs. CDR3: CASRPRVIGTEAFF. In nucleotides, the CDR3 is TGTGCCAGTAGGCCGCGGGTTATTGGGACTGAAGCTTTCTTT.